These T cell receptor beta chains were read from a single sample in a study of blood T cell repertoires in COVID-19. Data came from immunoSEQ multiplex PCR; TCRdb stores just in-frame clones and leaves some out. The data contain roughly 250,000 clones, about 87% of them seen just once; the ten biggest clones take up 2.3%. Sequencing used peripheral blood. All receptors derive from a woman in her 50s with acute or convalescent COVID-19. The CDR3 runs from the conserved cysteine through the conserved F or W. A D gene is named only where the DNA matches it firmly.

J: TRBJ1-2; V: TRBV25-1; D: .; length: 13; CDR3: CASSTGTNYGYTF
J: TRBJ1-6; V: TRBV19; D: TRBD1; length: 14; CDR3: CASSPDRVRSPLHF
J: TRBJ2-5; V: TRBV18; D: TRBD1; length: 14; CDR3: CASSGDRAPETQYF
J: TRBJ2-5; V: TRBV7-2; D: TRBD2; length: 16; CDR3: CASSVPSEREDDTQYF
J: TRBJ2-5; V: TRBV19; D: TRBD1; length: 13; CDR3: CASSMRQGETQYF
J: TRBJ2-1; V: TRBV2; D: TRBD2; length: 15; CDR3: CASSDGPGTSNEQFF
J: TRBJ2-2; V: TRBV10-3; D: TRBD1; length: 15; CDR3: CALRDDRVGTGELFF
J: TRBJ2-3; V: TRBV27; D: TRBD2; length: 14; CDR3: CASSSRLAGNTQYF
J: TRBJ2-1; V: TRBV28; D: TRBD2; length: 21; CDR3: CASRPTSGRMAGKVVFYEQFF
J: TRBJ1-5; V: TRBV24-1; D: TRBD1; length: 14; CDR3: CATMSGQGNQPQHF
J: TRBJ1-3; V: TRBV3-1/TRBV3-2; D: .; length: 16; CDR3: CASSQAGEQLGNTIYF
J: TRBJ2-7; V: TRBV5-1; D: TRBD2; length: 17; CDR3: CASSLTSGQHTAHEQYF
J: TRBJ2-7; V: TRBV28; D: .; length: 12; CDR3: CASRQGPYEQYF
J: TRBJ2-3; V: TRBV15; D: .; length: 15; CDR3: CATSRGEDGTDTQYF